A single sample is the source of the 8 T cell receptor beta chains below, sequenced in a study of glioma-infiltrating T cells (dated by TCRdb to about 2016). For sequencing, an Illumina MiSeq was employed. TCR alpha and beta CDR3 regions were amplified with the iRepertoire nested amplicon-rescue multiplex PCR (arm-PCR) platform from RNA. The public reads were reprocessed in TCRdb via fastp at Q25 and MiXCR, keeping in-frame beta chains. Identical CDR3 protein sequences are pooled into one entry, listed with their most common genes and DNA. The sample table holds 100,000 to 150,000 distinct CDR3 sequences, of which approximately 25% were seen once. The ten top clones hold roughly 15% of the sample. Specimen: glioma tissue, nonneoplastic brain tissue, or PBMCs (not recorded which). The origin of the receptors is a human donor with low-grade glioma or glioblastoma, undergoing nonglioma brain surgery, or in good health (not recorded which).

This clonotype was observed a few times. CDR3 DNA sequence: TGCAGCGCAAACTCGGACACCGGGGAGCTGTTTTTT. Translating it yields CSANSDTGELFF. The chain employs TRBV29-1 and TRBJ2-2; D remains unclear. Germline V gene sequence: CDR1 SQVTM, CDR2 ANQGSEA. V lost 7 bases and J 3 bases, leaving 9 bases between the germline ends. The CDR3 length is 12 residues.

This clonotype has a count of ten or more. V gene TRBV25-1 combines with J gene TRBJ2-2; 9 positions agree with TRBD1. CDR3 size: 16 residues. Unmatched junction bases numbered 7, after V lost 3 bases and J lost 5 bases. CDR1 MGHDK and CDR2 SYGVNS come from the germline V gene. The chain's CDR3 is CASSELGTGRTGELFF. The CDR3 DNA reads TGTGCCAGCAGTGAGTTGGGGACAGGGCGGACCGGGGAGCTGTTTTTT.

This clonotype was counted many times. The chain has TRBV7-2 and TRBJ2-7, with 8 positions matching TRBD2. V trimming: 1 base; J trimming: 0 bases; junction bases outside the gene matches: 2. CDR3 length: 15 residues. In germline, CDR1 is SGHTA, CDR2 FQGNSA. CDR3 nucleotide sequence: TGTGCCAGCAGCTTAGTAAGCGGGGGCTCCTACGAGCAGTACTTC. Protein sequence: CASSLVSGGSYEQYF.

The chain recombines TRBV4-2 with TRBJ1-2; 10 bases line up with TRBD1. CDR3 size: 14 residues. The J segment lost 8 bases and the V segment lost 3 bases, leaving 6 bases of the junction unmatched. The germline CDR1 and CDR2 sequences are LGHNA and YNFKEQ. The CDR3 sequence: CASSHPGTGEGYTF. The CDR3 DNA follows: TGTGCCAGCAGCCATCCCGGGACAGGGGAAGGCTACACCTTC.

This clonotype was observed at least ten times. An end of the junction does not agree with germline; a read error may underlie this. This rearrangement joins TRBV7-2 to TRBJ2-5, with D possibly TRBD2 on 5 matching bases. The closer fit of TRBJ2-3 to the DNA end suggests the J call may be wrong. The CDR3 extends over 11 amino acids. Germline loops: CDR1 SGHTA, CDR2 FQGNSA. CDR3 amino acids: CASSQGGTQYF. The CDR3 DNA follows: TGCGCCAGCAGCCAAGGAGGTACGCAGTATTTT.

Many counts were recorded for this clonotype. CDR3 in amino acids: CSGDSMYQETQYF. DNA of the CDR3: TGCAGTGGGGACTCTATGTACCAAGAGACCCAGTACTTC. The chain carries TRBV20-1 and TRBJ2-5, with a possible D match to TRBD2 (6 bases). The CDR3 has 13 amino acids. V lost 7 bases and J 0 bases, leaving 12 bases between the germline ends. Germline V gives CDR1 DFQATT, CDR2 SNEGSKA (reference sequence).

On this clonotype itself: Given a much more abundant clone one base away, this may be a read error. J is TRBJ1-2 and V is TRBV28, with D perhaps matching TRBD1 (6 bases). The CDR3 has 12 residues. Germline assignment: CDR1 MDHEN and CDR2 SYDVKM. The CDR3 nucleotides read TGTGCCAGCAGTTTACGGGGGCGAGGCTGCACCTTC. Protein sequence: CASSLRGRGCTF.

This clonotype has a handful of counts. The CDR3 loop reads CASSQDLRDMPNQNTEAFF. CDR3 coding DNA: TGTGCCAGCAGCCAAGACCTCCGGGACATGCCTAATCAGAACACTGAAGCTTTCTTT. This chain joins TRBV4-2 and TRBJ1-1, with D perhaps TRBD1 (6 bases). The CDR3 spans 19 residues. Germline CDR1 is LGHNA and CDR2 is YNFKEQ. Trimming removed 0 bases at V and 1 base at J, with 21 bases between.